The rows below give T cell receptor beta chains drawn from one sample of a study of T cell changes during pregnancy in multiple sclerosis. Generated by immunoSEQ multiplex PCR, the TCRdb table keeps only in-frame clones and is missing some. This sample carries about 80,000 clones, about 94% of them seen once, and the ten largest clones take roughly 2.5%. The source material was peripheral blood, sampled in the third trimester of pregnancy. These receptors came from a female donor with multiple sclerosis, enrolled in a pregnancy study. Both conserved end residues are part of each CDR3. D genes are given only for firm matches. A row's size may be missing; if present it is once, few, many or a size class.

j_call v_call clone_size d_call cdr3_length cdr3_nt cdr3_aa
TRBJ1-1 TRBV19 . TRBD1 16 TGTGCCAGTAGTATAGGGAGGGACAGACAGAACACTGAAGCTTTCTTT CASSIGRDRQNTEAFF
TRBJ1-2 TRBV5-6 . . 15 TGTGCCAGCAGCCCCCGGGAGCCCCTGGGCTATGGCTACACCTTC CASSPREPLGYGYTF
TRBJ1-2 TRBV5-6 . TRBD1 16 TGTGCCAGCAGTCTCACTACCGGGACAGACCTCTATGGCTACACCTTC CASSLTTGTDLYGYTF
TRBJ1-5 TRBV2 . TRBD1 14 TGTGCCAGCAGAGGACAGGCCAGCAATCAGCCCCAGCATTTT CASRGQASNQPQHF
TRBJ2-7 TRBV13 . . 12 TGTGCCAGCAGCTTAGGCCGCGACAGGCGGTACTTC CASSLGRDRRYF
TRBJ1-4 TRBV15 . . 14 TGTGCCACCGCCTCTCGGAGGGCTAATGAAAAACTGTTTTTT CATASRRANEKLFF
TRBJ2-7 TRBV7-8 . TRBD2 17 TGTGCCAGCAGCCCGGGACTAGCGGGGGGGCCGGTAAAGGAGCAGTACTTC CASSPGLAGGPVKEQYF
TRBJ1-5 TRBV6-6 . . 13 TGTGCCAGCAGTTACTCGACATCCCAGCCCCAGCATTTT CASSYSTSQPQHF
TRBJ1-2 TRBV18 . TRBD1 16 TGTGCCAGCTCACCTGGACAGGGGGCGCGGAACTATGGCTACACCTTC CASSPGQGARNYGYTF
TRBJ2-1 TRBV13 . . 13 TGTGCCAGCAGCCCAGGCGACCGAGTTGCGCAGTTCTTC CASSPGDRVAQFF
TRBJ1-4 TRBV28 . TRBD1 14 TGTGCCAGCAGTTTTTGGACAGGTGGTGAAAAACTGTTTTTT CASSFWTGGEKLFF
TRBJ1-2 TRBV27 . TRBD1 13 TGTGCCAGCAGTGCGGGACAGCTCTATGGCTACACCTTC CASSAGQLYGYTF
TRBJ2-7 TRBV30 once TRBD2 11 TGTGCCTCGAGGGTCGGGGGGGAGCAGTACTTC CASRVGGEQYF
TRBJ1-4 TRBV30 . TRBD1 12 TGTGCCGGTACACAGGGGACCGAAAAACTGTTTTTT CAGTQGTEKLFF
TRBJ1-6 TRBV10-3 . . 16 TGTGCCATCAGTGCGGACATGGGGATCGGTAATTCACCCCTCCACTTT CAISADMGIGNSPLHF
TRBJ1-1 TRBV6-5 few . 15 TGTGCCAGCAGTTACTCTTCAGGTCGGATTACTGAAGCTTTCTTT CASSYSSGRITEAFF
TRBJ2-7 TRBV5-6 . . 13 TGTGCCAGCAGCTTGGCAGGAGGCGACGAGCAGTACTTC CASSLAGGDEQYF
TRBJ1-3 TRBV7-9 . . 12 TGTGCCAGCAGCTTAACAAGAAACACCATATATTTT CASSLTRNTIYF
TRBJ1-2 TRBV7-9 . TRBD1 14 TGTGCCAGCAGCTTAGAAACAGGGGGGGATGGCTACACCTTC CASSLETGGDGYTF
TRBJ1-5 TRBV2 once TRBD1 16 TGTGCCAGCAGTTACAGGGGGTCGGAAAGCAATCAGCCCCAGCATTTT CASSYRGSESNQPQHF